This T cell receptor (beta chain) was recovered during a study of blood T cell repertoires in COVID-19. Study-wide context: Specimens from acute and convalescent COVID-19 originated in the United States, Italy and Spain. PBMCs, B-cell-depleted T cells, or T cells provided the cDNA or gDNA that made up the material.

Study processing details: How many nucleated cells were present was estimated from reference gene primer amplification. The protocol was immunoSEQ multiplex PCR, while the TCRdb copy is restricted to in-frame clones and leaves out a portion. From that table come the V and J calls and clone size; the DNA was used to work out D and trimming. This sample has 130,000 to 150,000 clones, with around four fifths found just once. The source of this sequence is a woman in her 40s with active or convalescent COVID-19. Sequencing input: peripheral blood.

CDR3 in amino acids: CASTNWGLGGISTDTQYF. The CDR3 nucleotides read TGTGCCAGCACCAATTGGGGTTTGGGGGGGATATCCACAGATACGCAGTATTTT. The J gene is TRBJ2-3, the V gene TRBV28; 7 bases align to TRBD2. The CDR3 contains 18 residues. Trimming removed 7 bases from V and 2 bases from J; junction bases left unmatched: 18. The germline V gene has CDR1 MDHEN and CDR2 SYDVKM.